The 30 T cell receptor beta chains given below trace back to one sample, sequenced in a study of T cells in women clearing cervical HPV infection. The repertoire was sequenced with immunoSEQ multiplex PCR; TCRdb's copy has only in-frame clones and lacks some. The sample totals 20,000 to 30,000 clones. Source material: blood buffy coat. The receptors originated from a woman aged 18 to 75 with a cervical HPV16 infection that either progressed to CIN3+ or cleared (not recorded which).

The CDR3 here is CASNEGTNEKLFF. The covered CDR3 bases are TGTGCCAGTAACGAGGGTACTAATGAAAAA. The genes are TRBV19 and TRBJ1-4, with D uncertain. Read coverage stops 3 residues before the CDR3 terminus; the germline J gene supplies the remainder. The CDR3 has 13 residues. CDR1 is LNHDA and CDR2 is SQIVND in the germline V gene (reference sequence). Trimming shortened V by 7 bases and J by 2 bases, and 8 bases separated the two germline ends.

With respect to this clone: Coverage ceases 3 residues before the CDR3 finishes, and the germline J gene fills in the end. Other DNA sequences in the same sample also yield this CDR3. The chain employs TRBV5-1 and TRBJ2-3; tentative D call: TRBD1 (5 bases). CDR1 is SGHRS and CDR2 is YFSETQ in the germline V gene. The CDR3 extends over 13 amino acids. Trimming stripped 4 bases from V and 7 bases from J, with 13 bases between. CDR3: CASSPQGGYTQYF. The CDR3 DNA, read in part, is TGCGCCAGCAGCCCGCAGGGTGGCTATACG.

Comments on this clone: Coverage ceases 3 residues before the CDR3 finishes, and the germline J gene fills in the end. The V and J genes are TRBV10-3 and TRBJ1-1; 9 bases agree with TRBD1. CDR3 length: 13 residues. The germline gives CDR1 ENHRY, CDR2 SYGVKD. V was clipped by 10 bases and J by 2 bases; unmatched bases: 5. The part of the CDR3 DNA that was read is TGTGCCACCAAGGGACAGGGCAACACTGAA. Translating gives CATKGQGNTE. The full CDR3 reads CATKGQGNTEAFF.

Worth noting for this clone: Read sequence stops 3 residues before the CDR3 end, and the germline J gene provides the missing end. The J gene is TRBJ2-3, the V gene TRBV5-5, with TRBD1 identical over 11 bases. Germline CDR1 SGHKS, CDR2 YYEKEE (reference sequence). CDR3 length: 15 amino acids. CDR3 region: CASSLAGQGDRPQYF. CDR3 DNA, as far as it was read: TGTGCCAGCAGCTTGGCGGGACAGGGGGATAGGCCG.

CDR3 bases read: TGTGCCTGGACAGCGGGAGCCGAGACC. This gives the protein CAWTAGAET. The CDR3 in full is CAWTAGAETQYF. The chain combines TRBV30 with TRBJ2-5; 8 bases are a match to TRBD2. The read terminates 3 residues before the CDR3 end, so the remaining end is supplied by the germline J gene. This CDR3 region has 12 residues. The germline V gene encodes CDR1 GTSNPN and CDR2 SVGIG (reference sequence). The V and J ends lost 4 bases and 5 bases, in that order; junction bases with no gene match: 3.

With respect to this clone: The CDR3 extends 3 residues past the end of the read, so its final part is completed from the germline J gene. The chain is built from TRBV5-1 and TRBJ1-6; D gene unclear. This CDR3 is built from 15 residues. Germline V gives CDR1 SGHRS, CDR2 YFSETQ. The V gene lost 5 bases and the J gene lost 7 bases, with 16 bases spanning the gap. The CDR3 loop is CASRPVEQENSPLHF. CDR3 DNA (partial): TGCGCCAGCAGGCCCGTGGAGCAGGAAAATTCACCC.

Of note for this clone: The read is 3 residues too short to cover the CDR3 end, so that end is filled in from the germline J gene. V gene TRBV19 combines with J gene TRBJ2-3; D not certain. The V gene's germline CDR1 is LNHDA and CDR2 SQIVND (reference sequence). The CDR3 runs 13 residues. V was pared by 9 bases and J by 1 base, with 11 bases between. CDR3 bases read: TGTGCCAGCAGGAGTTGGGGCACAGATACG. It is translated as CASRSWGTDT. The entire CDR3 reads CASRSWGTDTQYF.

As concerns this clone: The CDR3 end lies 3 residues beyond the end of the read and is filled in from the germline J gene. The chain carries TRBV6-2 or TRBV6-3 and TRBJ2-2; 9 bases agree with TRBD1. V was pared by 5 bases and J by 6 bases, with 4 bases of the junction left unmatched. Germline CDR1 reads MNHEY; CDR2 reads SVGEGT. The CDR3 length is 14 residues. This CDR3 is CASSARTGAGELFF. The CDR3 DNA, read in part, is TGTGCCAGCAGTGCCCGGACAGGGGCCGGGGAG.

Of note for this clone: Sequencing ends 3 residues short of the CDR3 end; the germline J gene provides the rest. This chain joins TRBV2 and TRBJ2-7; tentatively, D is TRBD1 (6 bases). Germline CDR1 reads SNHLY; CDR2 reads FYNNEI. The CDR3 is 14 residues long. V was clipped by 2 bases and J by 2 bases, with 10 bases between them. CDR3 in amino acids: CASSEQGGAYEQYF. Incomplete CDR3 DNA: TGTGCCAGCAGTGAACAAGGGGGTGCCTACGAG.

Turning to this clone: The read terminates 3 residues ahead of where the CDR3 ends, so the germline J gene completes it. The chain employs TRBV12-5 and TRBJ1-2, with 9 positions matching TRBD1. This CDR3 is 15 amino acids long. Germline CDR1 reads LGHNT; CDR2 reads FRNRAP. CDR3 residues: CASGLKQGAGEGYTF. The part of the CDR3 DNA that was read is TGTGCTAGTGGTCTTAAACAGGGGGCCGGAGAAGGC.

About this clone itself: The CDR3 is cut off 3 residues early in the read; its end comes from the germline J gene. V gene TRBV18 combines with J gene TRBJ1-2; possibly TRBD1 for D (5 bases). V lost 2 bases, J lost 5 bases, and 12 bases lay in between. The CDR3 is made up of 14 amino acids. Germline assignment: CDR1 KGHSH and CDR2 LQKENI. CDR3 protein: CASSPSGGEYGYTF. The sequenced CDR3 bases are TGTGCCAGCTCACCATCCGGGGGAGAGTATGGC.

The covered CDR3 bases are TGTGCCAGCAGTCCCCCGACAGGGGCCCCCGAA. Its translation is CASSPPTGAPE. The full CDR3 protein reads CASSPPTGAPEAFF. V is TRBV6-8 and J is TRBJ1-1; TRBD1 matches 8 bases. The read terminates 3 residues ahead of where the CDR3 ends, so the germline J gene completes it. CDR1 is MNHGY, CDR2 SAAAGT, per germline. The CDR3 spans 14 residues.

Notes on this clone: The observed sequence ends 3 residues before the CDR3 terminus, with the missing tail filled in from the germline J gene. The chain combines TRBV6-2 or TRBV6-3 with TRBJ2-1, with D possibly being TRBD2 (6 bases). CDR3 length: 14 amino acids. From germline, CDR1 is MNHEY and CDR2 SVGEGT. V shed 5 bases and J shed 7 bases, with 15 bases lying between them. CDR3 bases read: TGTGCCAGCAGTCCGGGGGACCTTTCAAATGAG. Its translation: CASSPGDLSNE. From start to end, the CDR3 is CASSPGDLSNEQFF.

Regarding this clone: The CDR3 end falls 3 residues outside the read, so it is completed with the germline J gene. The V gene is TRBV10-1, the J gene TRBJ2-7, with a tentative D call TRBD1 (5 bases). The ends were cut back, 6 bases at V and 3 bases at J, with 9 bases in the middle. CDR1 is WNHNN, CDR2 SYGVQD, per germline (reference sequence). CDR3 length: 12 residues. CDR3 DNA (partial): TGCGCCAGCAGGTGCAGGGACTACGAG. Protein product: CASRCRDYE. The full CDR3 reads CASRCRDYEQYF.

Worth noting for this clone: The CDR3 goes on 3 residues after the read ends, and that part is filled in from the germline J gene. The rearrangement uses TRBV19 and TRBJ2-3; a possible D gene is TRBD1 (6 bases). The CDR3 runs 14 residues. Germline values: CDR1 LNHDA, CDR2 SQIVND (reference sequence). The CDR3 bases that were read are TGTGCCAGTAGGACACGACCGCAGGGGCAGCCG. It yields the protein CASRTRPQGQP. The full CDR3 protein reads CASRTRPQGQPQYF.

With respect to this clone: From the germline J gene comes the end of the CDR3, since the read stops 3 residues before it. The rearrangement uses TRBV7-9 and TRBJ2-7, with a tentative D call TRBD2 (5 bases). V lost 5 bases and J lost 4, with 12 bases in between. There are 13 residues in the CDR3. The V gene's germline CDR1 is SEHNR and CDR2 FQNEAQ (reference sequence). The CDR3 protein is CASSAPLAYEQYF. CDR3 bases read: TGTGCCAGCAGCGCCCCGTTAGCGTACGAG.

In regard to this clone: Coverage ceases 3 residues before the CDR3 finishes, and the germline J gene fills in the end. V and J are TRBV19 and TRBJ1-2; D not certain. Between the trimmed V and J ends, which lost 7 bases and 7 bases, there was a span of 16 bases. CDR1 LNHDA and CDR2 SQIVND come from the germline V gene (reference sequence). There are 13 residues in the CDR3. CDR3 DNA, as far as it was read: TGTGCCAGTACAGGCTCGGTAGTCTCTGGC. It is translated as CASTGSVVSG. The full CDR3 sequence reads CASTGSVVSGYTF.

Remarks on this clone: The DNA ends 3 residues before the CDR3 does, and the rest of the CDR3 is filled in from the germline J gene. The chain is built from TRBV7-9 and TRBJ1-4, with 8 bases fitting TRBD1. The V segment lost 5 bases and the J segment 5 bases; nucleotides outside the gene matches: 4. The CDR3 contains 14 residues. Germline CDR1 SEHNR, CDR2 FQNEAQ (reference sequence). The covered CDR3 bases are TGTGCCAGCAGCCGGGGACAGGAGAATGAAAAA. Protein product: CASSRGQENEK. Given in full, the CDR3 is CASSRGQENEKLFF.

About this clone: The read stops 3 residues short of the end of the CDR3; the missing end is completed from the germline J gene. V and J are TRBV13 and TRBJ1-2, with 8 positions matching TRBD1. The germline gives CDR1 PRHDT, CDR2 FYEKMQ (reference sequence). The length of the CDR3 is 17 residues. The CDR3 sequence is CASSLGGGGTGVVGYTF. Partial CDR3 DNA: TGTGCCAGCAGCTTAGGGGGAGGCGGGACAGGTGTCGTAGGC.

As to this clone: The CDR3 goes on 3 residues after the read ends, and that part is filled in from the germline J gene. The rearrangement uses TRBV18 and TRBJ1-2, with 7 nucleotides matching TRBD1. The CDR3 sequence is 15 residues long. The V gene's germline CDR1 is KGHSH and CDR2 LQKENI. CDR3 bases read: TGTGCCAGCTCACCAACCGGGACAGTAACCTACGAC. Encoded protein: CASSPTGTVTYD. The whole CDR3 reads CASSPTGTVTYDYTF.

A remark on this clone: From the germline J gene comes the end of the CDR3, since the read stops 3 residues before it. The V call is TRBV5-1, the J call TRBJ1-2; 7 bases are shared with TRBD1. The ends lost 4 bases at V and 6 bases at J; junction bases unmatched: 6. The CDR3 extends over 13 amino acids. The germline V gene has CDR1 SGHRS and CDR2 YFSETQ. CDR3 sequence: CASSLTGQNGYTF. CDR3 DNA, as far as it was read: TGCGCCAGCAGCCTGACGGGACAGAATGGC.

A note on this clone: The read falls 3 residues short of the CDR3 end, and the missing part is taken from the germline J gene. The chain combines TRBV20-1 with TRBJ1-4; D is ambiguous. CDR3 length equals 12 residues. The V and J ends lost 5 bases and 0 bases respectively, with 4 bases between them. The V gene's germline CDR1 is DFQATT and CDR2 SNEGSKA (reference sequence). This chain's CDR3 is CSADTTNEKLFF. CDR3 bases read: TGCAGTGCTGACACAACTAATGAAAAA.

With respect to this clone: The read terminates 3 residues before the CDR3 end, so the remaining end is supplied by the germline J gene. The chain links TRBV20-1 to TRBJ2-1; TRBD2 matches at 7 bases. Germline loops: CDR1 DFQATT, CDR2 SNEGSKA (reference sequence). The V gene end was trimmed by 6 bases and the J gene end by 2 bases; junction bases not matched to a gene: 7. The CDR3 has 14 residues. The CDR3 spells CSANPSGTYNEQFF. The part of the CDR3 DNA that was read is TGCAGTGCGAACCCTAGCGGTACCTACAATGAG.

Of note for this clone: The read ends 3 residues before the CDR3 terminus; that terminus is restored from the germline J gene. The rearrangement links TRBV5-1 to TRBJ2-3, with 9 bases aligning to TRBD2. The junction had 8 bases not matched to a gene; V was cut back by 0 bases and J by 6 bases. Germline V gives CDR1 SGHRS, CDR2 YFSETQ. This CDR3 has 16 residues. The sequenced part of the CDR3 DNA is TGCGCCAGCAGCTTGGAACGCGGGAGGGCATCCGATACG. The encoded protein is CASSLERGRASDT. The whole CDR3 sequence is CASSLERGRASDTQYF.

With regard to this clone: Read coverage stops 3 residues before the CDR3 terminus; the germline J gene supplies the remainder. J is TRBJ1-2 and V is TRBV2; perhaps TRBD1 as D (5 bases). The CDR3 sequence is 15 residues long. Germline CDR1 is SNHLY and CDR2 is FYNNEI. The part of the CDR3 DNA that was read is TGTGCCAGCAGTGTTTTCGCGGGACTGGAAGATACC. The encoded protein is CASSVFAGLEDT. The CDR3 as a whole reads CASSVFAGLEDTYTF.

About this clone: The read falls 3 residues short of the CDR3 end, and the missing part is taken from the germline J gene. V usage is TRBV7-8 and J usage is TRBJ1-5, with 8 bases lining up with TRBD1. This CDR3 spans 17 amino acids. Germline V lookup: CDR1 SGHVS, CDR2 FQNEAQ. Trimming cost V 6 bases and J 4 bases; bases outside gene matches: 14. Incomplete CDR3 DNA: TGTGCCAGCAGTTTGGGAAAAGCCGGGACAGGAAATCAGCCC. Amino acid sequence: CASSLGKAGTGNQP. The CDR3 reads in full as CASSLGKAGTGNQPQHF.

Of note for this clone: Read coverage stops 3 residues before the CDR3 terminus; the germline J gene supplies the remainder. V is TRBV30 and J is TRBJ1-1; D ambiguous. Germline assignment: CDR1 GTSNPN and CDR2 SVGIG (reference sequence). Trimming cost V 4 bases and J 1 base, with 10 bases left between them. This CDR3 comprises 13 residues. CDR3 loop: CAWTSSWNTEAFF. CDR3 DNA, as far as it was read: TGTGCCTGGACCTCTAGTTGGAACACTGAA.

Partial CDR3 DNA: TGCGCCAGCAGCCAAGAACGGACAGGTTGGAAA. Its translation: CASSQERTGWK. The whole CDR3 protein is CASSQERTGWKAFF. J is TRBJ1-1 and V is TRBV4-1; 7 bases align to TRBD1. The sequence runs out 3 residues before the end of the CDR3; the remainder is reconstructed from the germline J gene. The V gene's germline CDR1 is MGHRA and CDR2 YSYEKL. The CDR3 is 14 amino acids.

On this clone: The CDR3 end falls 3 residues outside the read, so it is completed with the germline J gene. The chain has TRBV2 and TRBJ1-5; D possibly corresponds to TRBD1 (5 bases). The CDR3 length is 13 residues. The germline V and J ends were trimmed by 5 bases and 4 bases, with 9 bases remaining between them. Germline CDR1 is SNHLY and CDR2 is FYNNEI. The part of the CDR3 DNA that was read is TGTGCCAGCAGTTTGGGGCGAAATCAGCCC. Translation gives CASSLGRNQP. The full CDR3 protein reads CASSLGRNQPQHF.

On this clone itself: Read coverage stops 3 residues before the CDR3 terminus; the germline J gene supplies the remainder. V is TRBV7-9 and J is TRBJ2-2; 12 bases align to TRBD2. This CDR3 has 15 amino acids. Germline CDR1 SEHNR, CDR2 FQNEAQ (reference sequence). Trimming at V came to 6 bases and at J to 6 bases, leaving 5 bases not matched to a gene. The chain's CDR3 is CASRLAGGPSGELFF. The sequenced part of the CDR3 DNA is TGTGCCAGCAGGCTAGCGGGAGGGCCATCCGGGGAG.